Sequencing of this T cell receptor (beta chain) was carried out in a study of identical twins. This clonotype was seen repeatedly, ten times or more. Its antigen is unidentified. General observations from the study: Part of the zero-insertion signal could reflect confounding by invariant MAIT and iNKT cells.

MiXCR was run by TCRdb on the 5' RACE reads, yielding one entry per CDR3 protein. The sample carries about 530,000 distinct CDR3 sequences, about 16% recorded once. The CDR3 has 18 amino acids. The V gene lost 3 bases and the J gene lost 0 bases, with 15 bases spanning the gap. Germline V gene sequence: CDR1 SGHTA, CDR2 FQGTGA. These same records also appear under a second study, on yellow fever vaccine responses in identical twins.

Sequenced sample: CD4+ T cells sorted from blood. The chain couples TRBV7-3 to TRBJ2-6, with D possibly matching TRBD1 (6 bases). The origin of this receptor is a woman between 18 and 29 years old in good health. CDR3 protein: CASSFTGQVSSGANVLTF. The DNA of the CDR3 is TGTGCCAGCAGCTTTACGGGACAAGTGAGCTCTGGGGCCAACGTCCTGACTTTC.